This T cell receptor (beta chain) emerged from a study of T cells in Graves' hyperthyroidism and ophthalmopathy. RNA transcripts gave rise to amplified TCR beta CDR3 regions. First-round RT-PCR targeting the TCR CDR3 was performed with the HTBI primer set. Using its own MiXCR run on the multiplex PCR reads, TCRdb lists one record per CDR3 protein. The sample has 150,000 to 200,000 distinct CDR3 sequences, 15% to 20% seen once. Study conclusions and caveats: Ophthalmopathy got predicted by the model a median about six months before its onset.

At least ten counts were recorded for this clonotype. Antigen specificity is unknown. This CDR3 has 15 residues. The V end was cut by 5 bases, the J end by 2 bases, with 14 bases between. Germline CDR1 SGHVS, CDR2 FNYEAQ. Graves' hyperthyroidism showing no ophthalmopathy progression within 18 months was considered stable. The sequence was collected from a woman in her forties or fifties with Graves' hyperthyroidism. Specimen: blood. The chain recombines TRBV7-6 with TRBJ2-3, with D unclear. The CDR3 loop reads CASSPRQLHTDTQYF. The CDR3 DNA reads TGTGCCAGCAGCCCTCGGCAACTACACACAGATACGCAGTATTTT.